The 8 T cell receptor beta chains in this list originate from one sample, sequenced in a study of blood T cell repertoires in COVID-19. The method was immunoSEQ multiplex PCR; TCRdb's version includes in-frame clones alone and lacks a portion of them. The data contain around 200,000 clones, 75% to 90% of them singletons. The specimen was peripheral blood. The receptors shown here come from a human donor in a cohort sampled during active COVID-19.

CDR3 nucleotides: TGTGCCAGCAGTTCCGGGACAGGGTTTCATTCCTCTGGAAACACCATATATTTT. Translated: CASSSGTGFHSSGNTIYF. The chain has TRBV27 and TRBJ1-3; 9 bases map to TRBD1. The CDR3 is made up of 18 amino acids. The germline CDR1 and CDR2 sequences are MNHEY and SMNVEV (reference sequence). V was pared by 4 bases and J by 0 bases, with 10 bases of the junction left unmatched.

This clone was detected a few times. The CDR3 region has the DNA TGCGCCAGCAGCCATGACGGACAGGGGAGAAACACCATATATTTT. This gives the protein CASSHDGQGRNTIYF. The chain carries TRBV5-1 and TRBJ1-3; 9 nucleotides align to TRBD1. Per the germline V gene, CDR1 is SGHRS and CDR2 is YFSETQ. Unmatched junction bases numbered 7, after V lost 4 bases and J lost 5 bases. The CDR3 runs to 15 residues.

The V gene is TRBV28, the J gene TRBJ1-2; D gene ambiguous. Trimming pared 6 bases from V and 8 bases from J, leaving 10 bases between. From germline, CDR1 is MDHEN and CDR2 SYDVKM. The CDR3 length is 11 residues. The CDR3 here is CASSMMGGYTF. CDR3 nucleotide sequence: TGTGCCAGCAGCATGATGGGCGGCTACACCTTC.

This chain uses TRBV6-6 with TRBJ1-6, with TRBD1 identical over 8 bases. This CDR3 is 15 amino acids long. The germline CDR1 and CDR2 sequences are MNHNY and SVGAGI (reference sequence). V lost 0 bases to trimming and J lost 10 bases; unmatched junction nucleotides: 5. The DNA for the CDR3 is TGTGCCAGCAGTTACTCGGGACAGGTCGGGTCACCCCTCCACTTT. Translation gives CASSYSGQVGSPLHF.

This clone turned up a few times. J is TRBJ2-7 and V is TRBV4-3; 10 bases are a match to TRBD2. The trim removed 2 bases at V and 3 bases at J, leaving 7 bases unmatched. CDR1 LGHNA and CDR2 YSLEER come from the germline V gene. The length of the CDR3 is 16 residues. CDR3 sequence (DNA): TGCGCCAGCAGCCAATTTAGCGGGAGGCTCCACTACGAGCAGTACTTC. Translation: CASSQFSGRLHYEQYF.

The chain has TRBV27 and TRBJ2-1, with TRBD2 matching over 9 bases. The germline V gene has CDR1 MNHEY and CDR2 SMNVEV (reference sequence). The CDR3 covers 15 residues. Losses at the gene ends were 6 bases for V and 6 bases for J; bases not matched to a gene: 9. CDR3 bases: TGTGCCAGCAGATATATAGCGGGAGTCATCAATGAGCAGTTCTTC. Amino acid sequence: CASRYIAGVINEQFF.

The V gene is TRBV7-2, the J gene TRBJ1-2; 7 bases align to TRBD1. Trimming took 2 bases from V and 8 from J; bases not matched to a gene: 5. CDR1 is SGHTA, CDR2 FQGNSA, per germline. The CDR3 has 13 residues. The CDR3 region has the DNA TGTGCCAGCAGCTTATGGGACAGCGAGGGCTACACCTTC. It translates to CASSLWDSEGYTF. Filled out from reference TRBV7-2 and TRBJ1-2, the complete variable domain reads GAGVSQSPSNKVTEKGKDVELRCDPISGHTALYWYRQSLGQGLEFLIYFQGNSAPDKSGLPSDRFSAERTGGSVSTLTIQRTQQEDSAVYLCASSLWDSEGYTFGSGTRLTVV.

The chain couples TRBV15 to TRBJ2-7; D possibly corresponds to TRBD1 (5 bases). V was trimmed by 3 bases and J by 4 bases, leaving 7 bases between them. This CDR3 has 12 residues. Germline V gives CDR1 LNHNV, CDR2 YYDKDF (reference sequence). The CDR3 here is CATSRQGYEQYF. DNA of the CDR3: TGTGCCACCAGCAGGCAGGGTTACGAGCAGTACTTC.